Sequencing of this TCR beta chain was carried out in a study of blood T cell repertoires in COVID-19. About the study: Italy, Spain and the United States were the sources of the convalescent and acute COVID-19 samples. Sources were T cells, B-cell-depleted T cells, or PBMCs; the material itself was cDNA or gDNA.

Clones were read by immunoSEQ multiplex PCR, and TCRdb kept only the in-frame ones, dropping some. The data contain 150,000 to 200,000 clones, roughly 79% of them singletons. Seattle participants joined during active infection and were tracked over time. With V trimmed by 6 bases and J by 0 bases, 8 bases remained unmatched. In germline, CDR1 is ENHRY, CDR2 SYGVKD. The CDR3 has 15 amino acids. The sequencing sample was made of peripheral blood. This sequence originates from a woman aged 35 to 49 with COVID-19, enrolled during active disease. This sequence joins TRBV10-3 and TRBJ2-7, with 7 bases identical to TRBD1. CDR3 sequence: CAISNRGQSSYEQYF. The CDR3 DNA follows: TGTGCCATCAGCAATAGGGGACAGAGCTCCTACGAGCAGTACTTC.